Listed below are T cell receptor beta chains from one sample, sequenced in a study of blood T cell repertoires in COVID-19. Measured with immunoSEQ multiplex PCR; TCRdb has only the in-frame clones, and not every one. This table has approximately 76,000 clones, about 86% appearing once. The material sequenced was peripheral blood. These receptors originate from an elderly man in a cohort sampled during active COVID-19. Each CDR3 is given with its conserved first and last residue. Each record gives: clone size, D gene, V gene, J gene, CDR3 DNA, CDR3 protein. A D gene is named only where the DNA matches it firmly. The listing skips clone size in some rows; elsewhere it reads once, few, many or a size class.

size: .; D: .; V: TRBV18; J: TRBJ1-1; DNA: TGTGCCAGCTTTATCTCCGGGGTACAAATGAACACTGAAGCTTTCTTT; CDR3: CASFISGVQMNTEAFF
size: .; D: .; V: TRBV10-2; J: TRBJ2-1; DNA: TGCGCCAGCAGTGATGGCAGGGAGCAGTTCTTC; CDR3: CASSDGREQFF
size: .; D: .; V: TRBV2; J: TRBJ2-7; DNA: TGTGCCAGCAGTTCTGAGGGAGAGCAGTACTTC; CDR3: CASSSEGEQYF
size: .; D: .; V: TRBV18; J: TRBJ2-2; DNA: TGTGCCAGCTCACCGCCGACCGGAGGGACCGGGGAGCTGTTTTTT; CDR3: CASSPPTGGTGELFF
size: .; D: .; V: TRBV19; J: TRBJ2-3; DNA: TGTGCCAGTAGTATAGAGTGGGCCACAGATACGCAGTATTTT; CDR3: CASSIEWATDTQYF
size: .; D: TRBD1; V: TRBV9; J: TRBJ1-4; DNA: TGTGCCAGCAGCGTAGGGACAGGGAGTAGTGAAAAACTGTTTTTT; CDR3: CASSVGTGSSEKLFF
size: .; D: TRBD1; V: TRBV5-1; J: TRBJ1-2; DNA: TGCGCCAGCAGCTCGGGACAGGCAACGATCTATGGCTACACCTTC; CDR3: CASSSGQATIYGYTF
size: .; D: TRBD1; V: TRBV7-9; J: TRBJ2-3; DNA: TGTGCCAGCAGCCCGCTGCGCCAGGACAGGGGGCTTTGGGATACGCAGTATTTT; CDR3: CASSPLRQDRGLWDTQYF
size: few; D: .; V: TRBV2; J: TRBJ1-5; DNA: TGTGCCAGCGGAGGGTCTCAGCCCCAGCATTTT; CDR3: CASGGSQPQHF
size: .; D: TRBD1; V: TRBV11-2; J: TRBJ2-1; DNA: TGTGCCAGCAGCTTAGATCCGCAGGGGGTTCTTCAGTTCTTC; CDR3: CASSLDPQGVLQFF
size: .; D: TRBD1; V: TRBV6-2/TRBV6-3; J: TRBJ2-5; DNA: TGTGCCAGCAGCCGGGGACAGTACCAAGAGACCCAGTACTTC; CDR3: CASSRGQYQETQYF
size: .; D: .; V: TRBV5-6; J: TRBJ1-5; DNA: TGTGCCAGCAGCTTGTACAGCTATAGCAATCAGCCCCAGCATTTT; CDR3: CASSLYSYSNQPQHF
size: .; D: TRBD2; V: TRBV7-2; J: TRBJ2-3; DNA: TGTGCCAGCAGCTCCCCCCCCTATAGCGGGGGGCGCACAGATACGCAGTATTTT; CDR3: CASSSPPYSGGRTDTQYF
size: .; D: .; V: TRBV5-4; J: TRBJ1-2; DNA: TGTGCCAGCAGCTTGGGCCCCCAGGGGTATAGCTATGGCTACACCTTC; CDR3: CASSLGPQGYSYGYTF
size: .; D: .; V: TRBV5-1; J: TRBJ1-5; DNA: TGCGCCAGCAGTTTCAGCGGTCGGGATCAGCCCCAGCATTTT; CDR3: CASSFSGRDQPQHF
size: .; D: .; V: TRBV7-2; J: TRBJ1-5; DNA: TGTGCCAGCAGCTCCATCCGGGACTTCGAGCCCCAGCATTTT; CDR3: CASSSIRDFEPQHF
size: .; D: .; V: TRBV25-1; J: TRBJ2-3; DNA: TGTGCCAGCAGTACCACAAGCACAGATACGCAGTATTTT; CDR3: CASSTTSTDTQYF
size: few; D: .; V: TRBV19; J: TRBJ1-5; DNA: TGTGCCAGTAGTATCATCCGGGGGAATCAGCCCCAGCATTTT; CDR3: CASSIIRGNQPQHF
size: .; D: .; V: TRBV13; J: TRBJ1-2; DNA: TGTGCCAGCAGCCCGCTCCTACGAGGTACATACTATGGCTACACCTTC; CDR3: CASSPLLRGTYYGYTF
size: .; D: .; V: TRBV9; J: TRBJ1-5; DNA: TGTGCCAGCAGCGTAGCTGGGGGGGCAGGGCCCCAGCATTTT; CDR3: CASSVAGGAGPQHF
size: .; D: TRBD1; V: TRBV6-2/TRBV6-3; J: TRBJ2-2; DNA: TGTGCCAGCAGTGACAGGGGGAACACCGGGGAGCTGTTTTTT; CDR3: CASSDRGNTGELFF
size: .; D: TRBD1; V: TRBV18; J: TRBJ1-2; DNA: TGTGCCAGCTCACCGTTACAGGGGTTCAATGGCTACACCTTC; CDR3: CASSPLQGFNGYTF
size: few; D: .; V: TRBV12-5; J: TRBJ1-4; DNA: TGTGCTAGTGGTTTTCAGGTTGATGAAAAACTGTTTTTT; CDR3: CASGFQVDEKLFF
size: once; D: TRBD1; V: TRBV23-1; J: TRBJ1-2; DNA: TGCGCCAGCAGTCCTAAAGGACAGGGGGCGCGTGGCTACACCTTC; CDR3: CASSPKGQGARGYTF
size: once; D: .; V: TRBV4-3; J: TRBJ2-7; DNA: TGCGCCAGCAGCCAAACAGGTGGAACCTACGAGCAGTACTTC; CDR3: CASSQTGGTYEQYF
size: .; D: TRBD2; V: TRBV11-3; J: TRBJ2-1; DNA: TGTGCCAGCAGCGGGTCCGGGACTAGCGGGGACTATGAGCAGTTCTTC; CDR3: CASSGSGTSGDYEQFF
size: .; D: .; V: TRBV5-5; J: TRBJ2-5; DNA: TGTGCCAGCAGCTTAGACGGGAACCAAGAGACCCAGTACTTC; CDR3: CASSLDGNQETQYF
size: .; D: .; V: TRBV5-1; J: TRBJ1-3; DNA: TGCGCCAGCAGCTTGGGGGGCGATGGAAACACCATATATTTT; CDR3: CASSLGGDGNTIYF
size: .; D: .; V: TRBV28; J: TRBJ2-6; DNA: TGTGCCAGCAGCGCCCGTCCCAGGGTTGGGGCCAACGTCCTGACTTTC; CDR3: CASSARPRVGANVLTF
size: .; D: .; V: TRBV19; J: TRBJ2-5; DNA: TGTGCCAGTAGTATAGTCAGGGACCAAGAGACCCAGTACTTC; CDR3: CASSIVRDQETQYF
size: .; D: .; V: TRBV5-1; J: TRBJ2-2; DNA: TGCGCCAGCAGCTCCCTAACGACAGGTTCTGGGATGCTGTTTTTT; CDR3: CASSSLTTGSGMLFF
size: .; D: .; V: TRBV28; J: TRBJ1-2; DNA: TGTGCCAGCAGCAACCCGCGCAGGGGACCCTCTAACTATGGCTACACCTTC; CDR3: CASSNPRRGPSNYGYTF
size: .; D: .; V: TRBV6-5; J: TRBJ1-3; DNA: TGTGCCAGCAGTTATAGGAGACTGAGCTCTGGAAACACCATATATTTT; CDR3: CASSYRRLSSGNTIYF
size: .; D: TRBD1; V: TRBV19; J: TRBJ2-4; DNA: TGTGCCAGTAGTATAGGGACAGGGTCCAAAAACATTCAGTACTTC; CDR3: CASSIGTGSKNIQYF
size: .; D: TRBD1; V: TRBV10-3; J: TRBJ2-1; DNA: TGTGCCATCAGTCAGGGGGACAGGGACCTCCATGAGCAGTTCTTC; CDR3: CAISQGDRDLHEQFF
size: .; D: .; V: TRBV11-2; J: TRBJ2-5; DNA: TGTGCCAGCAGCTTAGTCCAGGGCCAAGAGACCCAGTACTTC; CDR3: CASSLVQGQETQYF
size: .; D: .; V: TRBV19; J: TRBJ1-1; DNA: TGTGCCAGTAGTATACGCCCTGGGGGGGGAATGAACACTGAAGCTTTCTTT; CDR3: CASSIRPGGGMNTEAFF
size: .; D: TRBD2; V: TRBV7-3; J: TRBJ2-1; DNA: TGTGCCAGCAGCCGGGGACTAGCGGGGGACAATGAGCAGTTCTTC; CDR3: CASSRGLAGDNEQFF
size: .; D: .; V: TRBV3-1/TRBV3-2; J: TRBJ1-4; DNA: TGTGCCAGCAGCCAAGATCGCGGTTCGGGAAAACTGTTTTTT; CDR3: CASSQDRGSGKLFF
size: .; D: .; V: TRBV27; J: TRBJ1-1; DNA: TGTGCCAGCAGGAGAGGACAGCTGAACACTGAAGCTTTCTTT; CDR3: CASRRGQLNTEAFF
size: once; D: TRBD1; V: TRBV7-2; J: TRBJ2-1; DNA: TGTGCCAGCAGCAAAATCCGACAGGGACGCAATGAGCAGTTCTTC; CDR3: CASSKIRQGRNEQFF
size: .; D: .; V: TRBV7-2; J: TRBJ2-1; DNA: TGTGCCAGCAACCCTAGCTCCTACAATGAGCAGTTCTTC; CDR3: CASNPSSYNEQFF
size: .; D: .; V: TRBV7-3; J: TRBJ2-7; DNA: TGTGCCAGCAGCTTAACGGGGAGCTCCTACGAGCAGTACTTC; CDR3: CASSLTGSSYEQYF
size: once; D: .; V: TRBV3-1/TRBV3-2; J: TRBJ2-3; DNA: TGTGCCAGCAGCCAAGTCAGGGCGATCACAGATACGCAGTATTTT; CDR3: CASSQVRAITDTQYF
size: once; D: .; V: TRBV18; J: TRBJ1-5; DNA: TGTGCCAGCTCTCCGAGGGCGGGTCAGCCCCAGCATTTT; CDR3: CASSPRAGQPQHF
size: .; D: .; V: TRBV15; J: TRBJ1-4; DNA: TGTGCCACGCGGGCCCGGGGGACTAATGAAAAACTGTTTTTT; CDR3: CATRARGTNEKLFF
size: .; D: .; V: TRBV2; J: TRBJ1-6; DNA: TGTGCCAGCAGTGGCGGGGAGGTACCCTCCCTCCACTTT; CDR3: CASSGGEVPSLHF
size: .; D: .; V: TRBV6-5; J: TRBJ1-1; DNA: TGTGCCAGCAGCCCAACGTCGGACAGCTATGAAGCTTTCTTT; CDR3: CASSPTSDSYEAFF
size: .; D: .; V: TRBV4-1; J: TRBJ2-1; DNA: TGCGCCAGCAGCCAAGATAGGGGCGAAGATCTCGAGCAGTTCTTC; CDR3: CASSQDRGEDLEQFF
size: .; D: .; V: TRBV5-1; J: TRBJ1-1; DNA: TGCGCCAGCAGCTTCAATGTGAACACTGAAGCTTTCTTT; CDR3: CASSFNVNTEAFF